This passage covers 17 T cell receptor beta chains from one sample sequenced in a study of shared clonotypes between healthy human individuals (dated by TCRdb to the early 2020s). Library preparation was by the immunoSEQ multiplex PCR assay. TCRdb took over this immuneACCESS table, retaining in-frame rearrangements with V and J assigned. Such tables are incomplete; in checked studies, under half of the missing clones stem from an unresolved V gene, and the remainder is unexplained. Present in this sample are about 2.2 million clones, roughly 93% of which were seen just once. Of the sample, approximately 1.6% falls within the top ten clones. CD8 naive samples were CD45RO-negative cells positively selected for CCR7, giving a CD45RA+CCR7+ population that excluded TemRA cells. The sample consisted of naive CD8+ T cells from PBMCs. What this sample's cell subset or site label stands for: CD45RA+CCR7+. All receptors come from a man between 18 and 29 years old in good health. Some clones in this sample may be carry-over from other donors' samples.

V and J are TRBV28 and TRBJ1-4; D call uncertain. Germline-derived CDR1 and CDR2 are MDHEN and SYDVKM. Trimming cost V 5 bases and J 5 bases, with 18 bases left between them. The CDR3 totals 16 residues. The CDR3 coding sequence is TGTGCCAGCAGTACCTCTATCCACGGGTGGAATGAAAAACTGTTTTTT. Protein product: CASSTSIHGWNEKLFF. The entire variable domain, with the rest obtained from reference TRBV28 and TRBJ1-4, is as follows: DVKVTQSSRYLVKRTGEKVFLECVQDMDHENMFWYRQDPGLGLRLIYFSYDVKMKEKGDIPEGYSVSREKKERFSLILESASTNQTSMYLCASSTSIHGWNEKLFFGSGTQLSVL.

The chain combines TRBV19 with TRBJ2-1; the match to TRBD2 covers 8 bases. In germline, CDR1 is LNHDA, CDR2 SQIVND (reference sequence). CDR3 length: 12 amino acids. The ends lost 7 bases at V and 4 bases at J; junction bases unmatched: 0. This chain's CDR3 is CASTSGYNEQFF. DNA for the CDR3: TGTGCCAGTACTAGCGGGTACAATGAGCAGTTCTTC.

This chain links TRBV7-9 with TRBJ1-2; no definite D call. Looked up from germline, CDR1 is SEHNR and CDR2 is FQNEAQ (reference sequence). V shed 1 base and J shed 6 bases, with 6 bases lying between them. This CDR3 spans 12 amino acids. The CDR3 loop is CASSLEWDGYTF. The CDR3, as DNA: TGTGCCAGCAGCTTAGAGTGGGATGGCTACACCTTC.

The V gene is TRBV25-1, the J gene TRBJ1-1, with 8 bases fitting TRBD1. V shed 5 bases and J 3 bases; nucleotides not matched to a gene: 14. In germline, CDR1 is MGHDK, CDR2 SYGVNS. The CDR3 loop spans 17 amino acids. The CDR3 is CASSPLTGEDIDTEAFF. The CDR3, as DNA: TGTGCCAGCAGTCCCCTGACAGGGGAGGATATTGACACTGAAGCTTTCTTT. Filled out from reference TRBV25-1 and TRBJ1-1, the complete variable domain reads EADIYQTPRYLVIGTGKKITLECSQTMGHDKMYWYQQDPGMELHLIHYSYGVNSTEKGDLSSESTVSRIRTEHFPLTLESARPSHTSQYLCASSPLTGEDIDTEAFFGQGTRLTVV.

The chain combines TRBV4-1 with TRBJ2-1, with D possibly TRBD2 on 6 matching bases. The CDR3 extends over 14 amino acids. V dropped 1 base and J dropped 3 bases, with 7 bases sitting between them. Germline CDR1 MGHRA, CDR2 YSYEKL. CDR3 sequence: CASSQVADYNEQFF. The CDR3 nucleotides read TGCGCCAGCAGCCAAGTAGCGGACTACAATGAGCAGTTCTTC.

The J gene is TRBJ2-3, the V gene TRBV28; either TRBD1 or TRBD2 may fit D (5 bases each). V shed 2 bases and J shed 1 base, with 7 bases lying between them. Germline loops: CDR1 MDHEN, CDR2 SYDVKM. CDR3 length: 14 amino acids. The CDR3 sequence is CASSLVGGTDTQYF. In DNA form, the CDR3 reads TGTGCCAGCAGTTTAGTGGGGGGCACAGATACGCAGTATTTT.

The genes are TRBV28 and TRBJ1-6; D is possibly TRBD1 (5 bases). Between the trimmed V and J ends, which lost 3 bases and 6 bases, there was a span of 15 bases. The CDR3 consists of 16 residues. Per germline, CDR1 MDHEN and CDR2 SYDVKM. CDR3 sequence: CASSLGRRGSNSPLHF. The CDR3 DNA is TGTGCCAGCAGTTTGGGCCGAAGGGGTAGTAATTCACCCCTCCACTTT.

V usage is TRBV6-5 and J usage is TRBJ2-7; D assignment may be TRBD1 or TRBD2 (6 bases each). V was pared by 0 bases and J by 6 bases, with 12 bases between. Germline-derived CDR1 and CDR2 are MNHEY and SVGAGI. This CDR3 spans 14 amino acids. For the CDR3, the DNA is TGTGCCAGCAGTTACTCGAGGACAGCGGGCGAGCAGTACTTC. It translates to CASSYSRTAGEQYF.

The gene calls are TRBV4-2 and TRBJ2-7; the D call may be TRBD1 or TRBD2 (5 bases each). Germline V CDR1 and CDR2: LGHNA, YNFKEQ. The CDR3 consists of 16 residues. V lost 6 bases and J 3 bases, leaving 21 bases between the germline ends. The CDR3 DNA reads TGTGCCAGCAGTCAACGGAGAGAGGGGACCTTCTACGAGCAGTACTTC. Its protein product is CASSQRREGTFYEQYF.

The chain carries TRBV6-5 and TRBJ2-5, with 7 bases lining up with TRBD2. The V and J ends lost 2 bases and 5 bases, in that order; junction bases with no gene match: 5. The germline V gene has CDR1 MNHEY and CDR2 SVGAGI. CDR3 length: 14 residues. As DNA, the CDR3 is TGTGCCAGCAGTTACATGGCGGGAGCGGAGACCCAGTACTTC. Protein: CASSYMAGAETQYF.

This clone has a single count. This chain uses TRBV10-3 with TRBJ2-7, with unresolved D. The CDR3 runs to 11 residues. Germline assignment: CDR1 ENHRY and CDR2 SYGVKD. V shed 10 bases and J shed 5 bases, with 12 bases lying between them. The CDR3 nucleotides read TGTGCCACCTATGGAGACGACGAGCAGTACTTC. It yields the protein CATYGDDEQYF.

The gene calls are TRBV7-9 and TRBJ2-7, with D maybe TRBD1 (6 bases). The CDR3 length is 15 residues. V was clipped by 4 bases and J by 1 base, with 14 bases between them. Germline V gives CDR1 SEHNR, CDR2 FQNEAQ (reference sequence). In DNA form, the CDR3 reads TGTGCCAGCAGCTCGGGGACAACCCTTTCCTACGAGCAGTACTTC. It translates to CASSSGTTLSYEQYF.

V gene TRBV4-2 combines with J gene TRBJ2-5; no clear D gene. Trimming stripped 1 base from V and 7 bases from J, with 7 bases between. CDR3 length equals 12 residues. Germline V gene data show CDR1 as LGHNA and CDR2 as YNFKEQ. The CDR3 sequence: CASSQGRVTQYF. Written as DNA, the CDR3 is TGTGCCAGCAGCCAAGGGCGCGTGACCCAGTACTTC.

The rearrangement links TRBV5-1 to TRBJ1-1; D is unresolved. Deletions cut 4 bases from V and 4 bases from J, with 17 bases between. CDR3 length: 15 amino acids. In germline, CDR1 is SGHRS, CDR2 YFSETQ. Written as DNA, the CDR3 is TGCGCCAGCAGCGACTATGGGCTCGGGAGCACTGAAGCTTTCTTT. Translated, it gives CASSDYGLGSTEAFF.

This chain connects TRBV7-8 to TRBJ2-4; D might be TRBD1 (5 bases). CDR3 length: 17 residues. V was clipped by 0 bases and J by 0 bases, with 12 bases between them. Germline V lookup: CDR1 SGHVS, CDR2 FQNEAQ. The CDR3 nucleotides read TGTGCCAGCAGCTTAGCTCAGGGCCCTATAGCCAAAAACATTCAGTACTTC. Translating it yields CASSLAQGPIAKNIQYF.

CDR3 DNA: TGTGCCAGCAGTAAGGGAGTGGGTACTGAAGCTTTCTTT. Protein sequence: CASSKGVGTEAFF. The genes are TRBV7-6 and TRBJ1-1; no reliable D call. V lost 6 bases and J 5 bases, leaving 13 bases between the germline ends. The CDR3 has 13 amino acids. Germline CDR1 reads SGHVS; CDR2 reads FNYEAQ.

Regarding this clone: Other nucleotide sequences in the sample specify the same CDR3. The gene calls are TRBV19 and TRBJ1-1, with D unresolved. Germline V CDR1 and CDR2: LNHDA, SQIVND (reference sequence). Deletions cut 6 bases from V and 3 bases from J, with 11 bases between. The CDR3 is 13 residues long. Here the CDR3 reads CASRAGLDTEAFF. For the CDR3, the DNA is TGTGCCAGTAGAGCCGGGCTAGACACTGAAGCTTTCTTT.